The 10 T cell receptor beta chains below come from one sample, sequenced in a study of T cell responses to AZD1222 COVID-19 vaccine. Sequencing used immunoSEQ multiplex PCR; TCRdb keeps in-frame clones, though not all of them. Of about 190,000 clones listed, roughly 92% are singletons. The source material was peripheral blood, sampled on day 0 of AZD1222 vaccination. The origin of the receptors is an adult in good health.

The chain combines TRBV6-5 with TRBJ1-5, with D perhaps matching TRBD1 (5 bases). V dropped 11 bases and J dropped 7 bases, with 15 bases sitting between them. CDR1 and CDR2 (germline): MNHEY, SVGAGI. This CDR3 has 12 amino acids. In DNA, the CDR3 is TGTGCCGCCGGGGGGTGGGGGCAGCCCCAGCATTTT. Amino acid sequence: CAAGGWGQPQHF.

This clone was seen once. CDR3 nucleotide sequence: TGCAGTGCTAGTTTGGCGGCGGATACTCTGGCTTTCTTT. Amino acid sequence: CSASLAADTLAFF. This rearrangement joins TRBV20-1 to TRBJ1-1; D is unresolved. The V end was cut by 3 bases, the J end by 11 bases, with 19 bases between. This CDR3 region has 13 residues. The germline V gene has CDR1 DFQATT and CDR2 SNEGSKA (reference sequence).

V gene TRBV18 combines with J gene TRBJ1-1; TRBD1 might be the D (5 bases). The CDR3 runs 15 residues. The V gene lost 1 base and the J gene lost 5 bases, with 14 bases spanning the gap. Germline V gene sequence: CDR1 KGHSH, CDR2 LQKENI. CDR3 loop: CASSPQGAGQTEAFF. CDR3 DNA sequence: TGTGCCAGCTCACCACAGGGCGCAGGGCAGACTGAAGCTTTCTTT.

The chain employs TRBV2 and TRBJ1-1; 7 bases are shared with TRBD1. This CDR3 comprises 14 residues. The V gene end was trimmed by 6 bases and the J gene end by 3 bases; junction bases not matched to a gene: 7. CDR1 and CDR2 (germline): SNHLY, FYNNEI. CDR3 region: CASSSGGIHTEAFF. The CDR3 coding sequence is TGTGCCAGCAGCTCAGGGGGAATTCACACTGAAGCTTTCTTT. The entire variable domain, with the rest obtained from reference TRBV2 and TRBJ1-1, is as follows: EPEVTQTPSHQVTQMGQEVILRCVPISNHLYFYWYRQILGQKVEFLVSFYNNEISEKSEIFDDQFSVERPDGSNFTLKIRSTKLEDSAMYFCASSSGGIHTEAFFGQGTRLTVV.

This chain connects TRBV27 to TRBJ2-3; D possibly matches TRBD1 or TRBD2 (5 bases each). The germline V gene encodes CDR1 MNHEY and CDR2 SMNVEV (reference sequence). V lost 3 bases, J lost 5 bases, and 12 bases lay in between. CDR3 length: 14 residues. The CDR3: CASSFQGVGDTQYF. CDR3 sequence (DNA): TGTGCCAGCAGTTTTCAGGGAGTTGGAGATACGCAGTATTTT.

This clone has a single count. The V gene is TRBV6-6, the J gene TRBJ2-1, with 7 bases matching TRBD1. Germline V gene lookup returns CDR1 MNHNY and CDR2 SVGAGI (reference sequence). Trimming cost V 4 bases and J 8 bases; bases outside gene matches: 14. The length of the CDR3 is 16 residues. The CDR3 here is CASSSSGTVRAYEQFF. The CDR3 DNA reads TGTGCCAGCAGTTCGTCCGGGACAGTCAGGGCGTATGAGCAGTTCTTC.

The chain joins TRBV30 to TRBJ2-6, with D unresolved. Trimming stripped 0 bases from V and 0 bases from J, with 6 bases between. The length of the CDR3 is 15 residues. The germline V gene encodes CDR1 GTSNPN and CDR2 SVGIG (reference sequence). The CDR3: CAWSVLSSGANVLTF. The DNA for the CDR3 is TGTGCCTGGAGTGTACTATCCTCTGGGGCCAACGTCCTGACTTTC.

The rearrangement links TRBV28 to TRBJ1-2; D may be TRBD1 (5 bases). The V end lost 7 bases, the J end lost 0 bases, and 12 bases lay between the germline ends. Germline V CDR1 and CDR2: MDHEN, SYDVKM. The CDR3 is 14 amino acids. CDR3: CASIRQSSNYGYTF. The CDR3, as DNA: TGTGCCAGCATTAGACAGTCATCTAACTATGGCTACACCTTC.

This chain joins TRBV9 and TRBJ1-6, with 8 bases lining up with TRBD1. Germline V gene lookup returns CDR1 SGDLS and CDR2 YYNGEE. The CDR3 runs to 17 residues. The V segment lost 3 bases and the J segment 1 base; nucleotides outside the gene matches: 6. CDR3 region: CASSEPQGGSYNSPLHF. The CDR3 nucleotides read TGTGCCAGCAGCGAGCCACAGGGGGGGTCCTATAATTCACCCCTCCACTTT.

V and J are TRBV9 and TRBJ2-1; 14 bases align to TRBD2. Germline V gene lookup returns CDR1 SGDLS and CDR2 YYNGEE. The CDR3 has 18 residues. V dropped 6 bases and J dropped 0; count of bases not matched to a gene: 8. The CDR3 DNA sequence: TGTGCCAGCACCGGGACTAGCGGGGGCCCCAGCTCCTACAATGAGCAGTTCTTC. As protein: CASTGTSGGPSSYNEQFF.